This TCR beta chain was identified during a study of blood T cell repertoires in COVID-19. Overall study context: Donors in the United States, Italy and Spain gave samples during acute or convalescent COVID-19.

TCRdb's table, derived via immunoSEQ multiplex PCR, lists solely in-frame clones and lacks some. The sample includes about 230,000 clones, around four fifths seen only once; the top ten take 2.6%. V lost 2 bases and J 5 bases, leaving 21 bases between the germline ends. CDR3 length equals 17 residues. Germline V gives CDR1 GTSNPN, CDR2 SVGIG (reference sequence). The rearrangement joins TRBV30 to TRBJ2-2, with D perhaps TRBD2 (7 bases). Sequencing input: peripheral blood. This TCR was sampled from a woman in her seventies with active or convalescent COVID-19. The CDR3 DNA sequence: TGTGCCTGGAGTCGGGGGGCGCGAATAAGTAGTACCGGGGAGCTGTTTTTT. Its protein is CAWSRGARISSTGELFF.